The sequence of this T cell receptor beta chain was determined in a study of Graves' ophthalmopathy and Graves' hyperthyroidism. For repertoire sequencing, the TCR beta CDR3 regions were amplified from RNA transcripts. First-round RT-PCR relied on HTBI primers, and a second-round multiplex PCR came next. TCRdb re-called the multiplex PCR reads through MiXCR, storing one row per CDR3 protein. The sample yields hundreds of thousands of distinct CDR3 sequences, less than 20% seen once. This clonotype was recorded at least ten times. Exclusion criteria comprised other autoimmune diseases, uncontrolled infections, pregnancy or lactation in patients. PBMCs were isolated from a roughly 10 ml sample of fresh peripheral blood. The sequencing input was peripheral blood. The sequence derives from a woman under 30 with stable Graves' hyperthyroidism.

The CDR3 sequence: CASSYDRAQARMNTEAFF. The CDR3 DNA reads TGTGCCAGCAGTTACGATAGGGCACAGGCACGGATGAACACTGAAGCTTTCTTT. This chain uses TRBV6-2 or TRBV6-3 with TRBJ1-1, with D possibly being TRBD1 (5 bases). The CDR3 is 18 residues long. Between the trimmed V and J ends, which lost 2 bases and 0 bases, there was a span of 19 bases. CDR1 is MNHEY, CDR2 SVGEGT, per germline.